This TCR beta chain was sequenced for a study of cytomegalovirus exposure and HLA in healthy donors. Trimming at V came to 8 bases and at J to 3 bases, leaving 3 bases not matched to a gene. Germline CDR1 and CDR2: LNHDA and SQIVND (reference sequence). This CDR3 has 12 residues. The primer mix had 60 Vbeta and 13 Jbeta primers. Profiled with immunoSEQ multiplex PCR; TCRdb holds only in-frame clones, not every one. The data contain under 200,000 clones, 70% to 80% of them seen just once; the ten biggest clones take up approximately 0.73%. This sequence joins TRBV19 and TRBJ1-2; TRBD1 aligns across 7 bases. This TCR came from a woman between 40 and 50 years old in good health and CMV-seronegative. Source material: PBMCs. Here the CDR3 DNA reads TGTGCCAGTCTGGACAGGCACTATGGCTACACCTTC. It encodes CASLDRHYGYTF.